The rows below give T cell receptor beta chains drawn from one sample of a study of T cell repertoires in cytomegalovirus infection. TCRdb fed the reads into MiXCR, producing one record per CDR3 protein. The sample shows tens of thousands of distinct CDR3 sequences, more than 20% of them seen only once. These receptors have no identified antigens. Sequencing was performed on CD8+ T cells from cultured PBMCs, taken from culture after CMV antigen stimulation. The source is a human donor in good health (CMV status not recorded). Some clones in this sample may be carry-over from other donors' samples. CDR3s include the opening cysteine and the closing phenylalanine or tryptophan. Fields, in order: J gene, clone size, D gene, V gene, CDR3 protein, CDR3 DNA. The D gene is left open where the match is weak. Clone size is stated in some rows and not others, as once, few, many or a class when expanded.

TRBJ2-7 many NA TRBV4-3 CASSQGEGVGEQYF TGCGCCAGCAGCCAAGGAGAGGGAGTGGGTGAGCAGTACTTC
TRBJ1-1 many NA TRBV6-2/TRBV6-3 CASSYSPVNTEAFF TGTGCCAGCAGTTACTCGCCGGTGAACACTGAAGCTTTCTTT
TRBJ1-1 few NA TRBV7-9 CASSYPNTEAFF TGTGCCAGCAGCTATCCGAACACTGAAGCTTTCTTT
TRBJ2-3 NA TRBD2 TRBV4-3 CASSQGLAGTDTQYF TGCGCCAGCAGCCAAGGACTAGCGGGGACAGATACGCAGTATTTT
TRBJ1-1 many NA TRBV7-2 CASSPRRRATEAFF TGTGCCAGCAGCCCCCGGAGAAGGGCCACTGAAGCTTTCTTT
TRBJ1-1 few NA TRBV28 CASRTRSMNTEAFF TGTGCCAGCAGGACAAGGAGCATGAACACTGAAGCTTTCTTT
TRBJ2-7 few TRBD1 TRBV11-2 CASSTGTGDSEGEQYF TGTGCCAGCAGCACCGGGACAGGGGATTCGGAGGGAGAGCAGTACTTC
TRBJ2-4 NA NA TRBV20-1 CSARRGAENIQYF TGCAGTGCTAGACGCGGAGCCGAAAACATTCAGTACTTC
TRBJ2-1 few NA TRBV24-1 CATSDSPLGSSYNEQFF TGTGCCACCAGTGATTCCCCGCTGGGGAGCTCCTACAATGAGCAGTTCTTC
TRBJ2-2 many NA TRBV12-3/TRBV12-4 CASSPRDLNTGELFF TGTGCCAGCAGCCCCCGGGACCTGAACACCGGGGAGCTGTTTTTT
TRBJ1-1 NA TRBD1 TRBV19 CASQRGPGQGGDTEAFF TGTGCCAGTCAAAGGGGACCTGGACAGGGAGGAGACACTGAAGCTTTCTTT
TRBJ1-2 many NA TRBV7-3 CASSPFGGMDYGYTF TGTGCCAGCAGCCCGTTTGGGGGTATGGACTATGGCTACACCTTC
TRBJ2-3 many TRBD2 TRBV20-1 CSARDSLDSGFTDTQYF TGCAGTGCTAGAGATTCTCTCGATAGCGGGTTCACAGATACGCAGTATTTT
TRBJ1-2 few NA TRBV27 CATGAQFNYGYTF TGTGCCACCGGAGCACAGTTTAACTATGGCTACACCTTC
TRBJ2-7 NA NA TRBV2 CASSERGGTISTYEQYF TGTGCCAGCAGTGAAAGGGGGGGGACCATTTCTACCTACGAGCAGTACTTC
TRBJ1-1 NA NA TRBV18 CASSPPGRGTEAFF TGTGCCAGCTCACCACCGGGTAGGGGCACTGAAGCTTTCTTT
TRBJ2-2 NA NA TRBV15 CATSRDLELFGKTGELFF TGTGCCACCAGCAGAGACCTCGAACTGTTTGGGAAAACCGGGGAGCTGTTTTTT
TRBJ2-7 NA NA TRBV10-3 CAISGSGILGEQYF TGTGCCATCAGTGGGTCAGGGATCCTAGGCGAGCAGTACTTC
TRBJ2-2 NA TRBD2 TRBV20-1 CSALAANTGELFF TGCAGTGCTCTAGCGGCGAACACCGGGGAGCTGTTTTTT
TRBJ2-7 NA NA TRBV27 CASGPGEQYF TGTGCCAGCGGCCCAGGGGAGCAGTACTTC
TRBJ2-7 few NA TRBV9 CASSVGQNEQYF TGTGCCAGCAGCGTAGGACAGAACGAGCAGTACTTC
TRBJ2-1 many TRBD2 TRBV27 CASSTRSFSGGSGEQFF TGTGCCAGCAGTACCAGAAGTTTTAGCGGGGGGTCCGGTGAGCAGTTCTTC
TRBJ1-1 NA NA TRBV12-3/TRBV12-4 CASSPLGGTEAFF TGTGCCAGCAGCCCCCTCGGGGGCACTGAAGCTTTCTTT
TRBJ1-2 NA NA TRBV28 CASSSTGTAMRGYTF TGTGCCAGCAGCTCAACCGGGACTGCGATGCGGGGCTACACCTTC
TRBJ2-2 NA NA TRBV29-1 CSVAVETGELFF TGCAGCGTTGCGGTCGAAACCGGGGAGCTGTTTTTT
TRBJ1-2 NA NA TRBV11-2 CASSPSGTRVNYGYTF TGTGCCAGCAGCCCCTCCGGGACCCGGGTTAACTATGGCTACACCTTC
TRBJ1-5 many TRBD1 TRBV19 CASSADRNSNQPQHF TGTGCCAGTAGTGCGGACAGGAATAGCAATCAGCCCCAGCATTTT
TRBJ2-5 NA NA TRBV7-2 CASSGGTGPGWETQYF TGTGCCAGCAGTGGGGGGACGGGGCCGGGCTGGGAGACCCAGTACTTC
TRBJ1-1 few TRBD1 TRBV5-6 CASSLEDRDAFF TGTGCCAGCAGCTTGGAGGACAGGGACGCTTTCTTT
TRBJ2-7 NA TRBD1 TRBV6-2/TRBV6-3 CASSNRDRVYEQYF TGTGCCAGCAGTAACCGGGACAGGGTTTACGAGCAGTACTTC
TRBJ1-2 NA NA TRBV9 CASAGTNYGYTF TGTGCCAGCGCAGGGACTAACTATGGCTACACCTTC
TRBJ1-2 many NA TRBV27 CASSLDGAGGYTF TGTGCCAGCAGTCTGGACGGAGCCGGTGGCTACACCTTC
TRBJ2-5 NA NA TRBV24-1 CATSDYRDQQETQYF TGTGCCACCAGTGATTACCGGGACCAACAAGAGACCCAGTACTTC
TRBJ2-1 NA TRBD2 TRBV10-2 CASSLAGGPGDEQFF TGCGCCAGCAGTCTAGCGGGAGGGCCGGGCGATGAGCAGTTCTTC
TRBJ2-7 NA NA TRBV7-9 CASSLLTAGYEQYF TGTGCCAGCAGCTTATTAACGGCGGGCTACGAGCAGTACTTC
TRBJ2-1 few TRBD2 TRBV19 CASSIGLAGYNEQFF TGTGCCAGTAGTATAGGACTAGCGGGGTACAATGAGCAGTTCTTC
TRBJ1-3 NA TRBD1 TRBV20-1 CSVYRDRVAGNTIYF TGCAGTGTTTACCGGGACAGGGTTGCTGGAAACACCATATATTTT
TRBJ2-1 many NA TRBV4-3 CASSAWDNEQFF TGCGCCAGCAGCGCCTGGGACAATGAGCAGTTCTTC
TRBJ2-7 NA NA TRBV9 CASSPPRSYEQYF TGTGCCAGCAGCCCCCCCCGGTCCTACGAGCAGTACTTC
TRBJ1-6 few NA TRBV20-1 CSARDSNSPLHF TGCAGTGCTAGGGATTCTAATTCACCCCTCCACTTT
TRBJ2-3 few NA TRBV20-1 CSAPGDSTDTQYF TGCAGTGCTCCCGGGGACAGCACAGATACGCAGTATTTT
TRBJ1-4 few NA TRBV12-3/TRBV12-4 CASRPRGTNEKLFF TGTGCCAGCAGACCGAGGGGGACTAATGAAAAACTGTTTTTT
TRBJ1-1 NA NA TRBV11-2 CASSSGQGSNAEAFF TGTGCCAGCAGCTCTGGTCAAGGGTCCAACGCTGAAGCTTTCTTT
TRBJ2-5 many TRBD2 TRBV7-6 CASSLSSGGTRETQYF TGTGCCAGCAGCTTATCAAGCGGGGGGACGAGGGAGACCCAGTACTTC
TRBJ2-5 NA TRBD2 TRBV20-1 CSALSGSGMWFSETQYF TGCAGTGCTCTAAGCGGGAGCGGGATGTGGTTTTCGGAGACCCAGTACTTC
TRBJ2-2 few TRBD1 TRBV7-6 CASSEDRGNTGELFF TGTGCCAGCAGCGAGGACAGGGGGAACACCGGGGAGCTGTTTTTT
TRBJ2-5 NA NA TRBV20-1 CSAMGVLGETQYF TGCAGTGCTATGGGGGTTTTGGGGGAGACCCAGTACTTC
TRBJ2-2 NA TRBD2 TRBV12-3/TRBV12-4 CASSDQRGGLGELFF TGTGCCAGCAGTGACCAGCGGGGGGGCCTCGGGGAGCTGTTTTTT
TRBJ2-3 once NA TRBV3-1 CASSLRLTSTDTQYF TGTGCCAGCAGCCTCCGACTTACTAGCACAGATACGCAGTATTTT
TRBJ2-1 NA TRBD2 TRBV29-1 CSVAGGRYNEQFF TGCAGCGTTGCCGGGGGGAGATACAATGAGCAGTTCTTC
TRBJ2-7 many NA TRBV7-6 CASSLRGSEQYF TGTGCCAGCAGCTTAAGGGGGAGTGAGCAGTACTTC
TRBJ2-1 many TRBD1 TRBV6-2/TRBV6-3 CASSAGQGSTYNEQFF TGTGCCAGCAGCGCGGGACAGGGATCCACCTACAATGAGCAGTTCTTC
TRBJ1-2 many NA TRBV7-9 CASSLGHGYTF TGTGCCAGCAGCCTGGGACACGGCTACACCTTC